The T cell receptor beta chain under discussion was sequenced for a study of molecular identifiers for immune sequencing clone quantification. The CDR3 totals 17 residues. Trimming removed 2 bases at V and 5 bases at J, with 21 bases between. One entry per CDR3 protein results from TCRdb running MiXCR on the PCR reads. In the table there are more than 450,000 distinct CDR3 sequences, about 25% of which are singletons. Sequenced sample: naive CD8+ T cells from blood, with Jurkat cell RNA spiked in. Sample subset: FACS-sorted CD8+CD4-CCR7+CD45RA+ naive T cells. The receptor was derived from a human donor in good health. Some libraries in this study had Jurkat cell RNA spiked in. The chain joins TRBV12-3 or TRBV12-4 to TRBJ1-2, with D hard to call. The CDR3 nucleotides are TGTGCCAGCAGTTTAAAGGCCGTCGGTCCGACCTTTTATGGCTACACCTTC. Translating gives CASSLKAVGPTFYGYTF.